This T cell receptor (beta chain) was captured by sequencing in a study of T cell responses to AZD1222 COVID-19 vaccine. Assay used: immunoSEQ multiplex PCR; TCRdb lists only in-frame clones, some missing. Here the sample spans 90,000 to 150,000 clones, less than 90% being singletons. Germline assignment: CDR1 SGHNT and CDR2 YENEEA. This CDR3 has 15 residues. J gave up 2 bases and V 4 bases, and 2 bases lay outside the gene matches. The source was peripheral blood, collected on day 0 of AZD1222 vaccination. This sequence joins TRBV11-3 and TRBJ1-3; the match to TRBD1 covers 10 bases. The TCR originated in an adult in good health. The CDR3 loop is CASSSGTGAGNTIYF. DNA for the CDR3: TGTGCCAGCAGCTCCGGGACAGGGGCTGGAAACACCATATATTTT.